These T cell receptor beta chains were read from a single sample in a study of shared clonotypes between healthy human individuals. Only in-frame clones appear in the TCRdb table, and some are missing; sequencing was by immunoSEQ multiplex PCR. This sample has nearly 750,000 clones, with 72% found just once. Sequences were obtained from memory CD4+ T cells sorted from blood. The receptors here all came from a woman between 25 and 40 years old in good health. Each CDR3 is given with its conserved first and last residue. D genes are given only for firm matches. For some rows the clone size is stated as once, few or many, or as a class when expanded; others skip it.

clone_size d_call cdr3_length j_call v_call cdr3_nt cdr3_aa
once NA 15 TRBJ2-3 TRBV5-1 TGCGCCAGCAGCCAAGGGGGTACCCGCACAGATACGCAGTATTTT CASSQGGTRTDTQYF
NA NA 15 TRBJ2-3 TRBV7-8 TGTGCCAGCAGGAGCGTCAGCCCGAACACAGATACGCAGTATTTT CASRSVSPNTDTQYF
NA TRBD2 18 TRBJ2-7 TRBV18 TGTGCCAGCTCACCTTACGGGACTAGCGGGAGGATGTACAACGAGCAGTACTTC CASSPYGTSGRMYNEQYF
few TRBD1 13 TRBJ1-5 TRBV5-4 TGTGCCAGCAGCTTACAGGGGAATCAGCCCCAGCATTTT CASSLQGNQPQHF
few TRBD1 16 TRBJ2-2 TRBV28 TGTGCCAGCAGTTTATCCGGGACAGGGAACACCGGGGAGCTGTTTTTT CASSLSGTGNTGELFF
NA NA 16 TRBJ2-6 TRBV11-2 TGTGCCAGCAGCTTCAGTCGTAGGTCTGGGGCCAACGTCCTGACTTTC CASSFSRRSGANVLTF
NA TRBD2 15 TRBJ2-5 TRBV6-1 TGTGCCAGCAGTGCGGAAGGACTAGCGGGAGAGACCCAGTACTTC CASSAEGLAGETQYF
NA TRBD1 14 TRBJ2-7 TRBV5-1 TGCGCCAGCAGCTTTACAGGGGTTCGCTACGAGCAGTACTTC CASSFTGVRYEQYF
NA NA 11 TRBJ2-2 TRBV7-3 TGTGCCAGCAGCTCGTCCGGGGAGCTGTTTTTT CASSSSGELFF
NA NA 13 TRBJ1-1 TRBV27 TGTGCCAGCAGGAGGAGGGAATCCACTGAAGCTTTCTTT CASRRRESTEAFF
NA NA 12 TRBJ1-2 TRBV28 TGTGCCAGCACGTCGGAACGGTATGGCTACACCTTC CASTSERYGYTF
NA TRBD1 17 TRBJ1-2 TRBV7-2 TGTGCCAGCAGCTTAGGTCATTACCGCAGGGGGGACTATGGCTACACCTTC CASSLGHYRRGDYGYTF
few NA 11 TRBJ2-7 TRBV7-2 TGTGCCAGCAGCTTATTGGACGAGCAGTACTTC CASSLLDEQYF
NA NA 15 TRBJ1-5 TRBV28 TGTGCCAGCAGACCGGGGGACGGGATATATTCGGCCCAGCATTTT CASRPGDGIYSAQHF
NA NA 13 TRBJ2-7 TRBV7-3 NA CASSFGEGHEQYF
NA TRBD1 15 TRBJ1-2 TRBV18 TGTGCCAGCTCACCCGCCCTGACAGGGGAGGATGGCTACACCTTC CASSPALTGEDGYTF
NA NA 13 TRBJ2-1 TRBV29-1 TGCAGCGTTGTCGGGATCAGGGGCAATGAGCAGTTCTTC CSVVGIRGNEQFF
NA TRBD1 16 TRBJ1-4 TRBV28 TGTGCCAGCAGTGGGGACAGGGTAACAACTAATGAAAAACTGTTTTTT CASSGDRVTTNEKLFF
few TRBD2 14 TRBJ2-5 TRBV7-9 TGTGCCAGCAGCCCTCGGGAGGTCCAAGAGACCCAGTACTTC CASSPREVQETQYF
once NA 15 TRBJ2-7 TRBV19 TGTGCCAGTAGTATTTCTTTCGGGGGCGCCTACGAGCAGTACTTC CASSISFGGAYEQYF
few TRBD2 16 TRBJ2-3 TRBV7-3 TGTGCCAGCAGTTCCGGACTAGCGAGTGGCACAGATACGCAGTATTTT CASSSGLASGTDTQYF
few TRBD1 15 TRBJ1-2 TRBV5-1 TGCGCCAGCAGCCCGGGACAGGGGCGTCTGGAAGGCTACACCTTC CASSPGQGRLEGYTF
many NA 15 TRBJ2-3 TRBV19 TGTGCCAGTAGTATAGCCAGGATCGGCACAGATACGCAGTATTTT CASSIARIGTDTQYF
many NA 14 TRBJ1-1 TRBV10-1 TGCGCCAGCCAACCGGGACGAAAGAACACTGAAGCTTTCTTT CASQPGRKNTEAFF
NA TRBD1 15 TRBJ1-1 TRBV2 TGTGCCAGCAGGGAGGACAGGGGATGGATCACTGAAGCTTTCTTT CASREDRGWITEAFF
NA NA 15 TRBJ2-3 TRBV15 TGTGCCACCAGCAGAGATCGAGCGGAACCAGATACGCAGTATTTT CATSRDRAEPDTQYF
NA TRBD1 13 TRBJ2-1 TRBV2 TGTGCCAGTTCAGGGGGCGCTTACAATGAGCAGTTCTTC CASSGGAYNEQFF
NA TRBD1 14 TRBJ2-7 TRBV2 TGTGCCAGCAGTTTCCGACAGGGGGAGGACGAGCAGTACTTC CASSFRQGEDEQYF
NA NA 13 TRBJ1-1 TRBV2 TGTGCCAGCAAGGGCGAGATGAACACTGAAGCTTTCTTT CASKGEMNTEAFF
NA TRBD1 14 TRBJ1-5 TRBV6-5 TGTGCCAGCAGTTTTGGACAGGGGAATCAGCCCCAGCATTTT CASSFGQGNQPQHF
NA NA 12 TRBJ1-2 TRBV29-1 TGCAGCGTTGACTCAGGGGACTATGGCTACACCTTC CSVDSGDYGYTF
NA NA 14 TRBJ2-5 TRBV5-1 TGCGCCAGCAGCTCTGTGGGAGGTTTAGAGACCCAGTACTTC CASSSVGGLETQYF
few NA 13 TRBJ1-2 TRBV28 TGTGCCAGCTCAGAGGAGGGGCGTCAGGGCTACACCTTC CASSEEGRQGYTF
once NA 16 TRBJ2-3 TRBV6-5 TGTGCCAGCAGTTACTCCCCCCCCTCTAGCACAGATACGCAGTATTTT CASSYSPPSSTDTQYF
NA NA 16 TRBJ2-1 TRBV15 TGTGCCACCAGAAGGAGGGGGAGGTCCACCTACAATGAGCAGTTCTTC CATRRRGRSTYNEQFF
NA TRBD1 13 TRBJ2-7 TRBV19 TGTGCCAGTAGCAAGGGACAGGGCTACGAGCAGTACTTC CASSKGQGYEQYF
NA TRBD1 14 TRBJ1-1 TRBV6-6 TGTGCCAGCAAGTCCCCAGGGGGGTATACTGAAGCTTTCTTT CASKSPGGYTEAFF
NA NA 15 TRBJ2-5 TRBV7-7 TGTGCCAGCAGCACGCGGACCCGGGACCCCGAGACCCAGTACTTC CASSTRTRDPETQYF